This T cell receptor (beta chain) originates from a study of cytomegalovirus exposure and HLA in healthy donors. A multiplex PCR was run with 60 Vbeta primers and 13 Jbeta primers. Original handling: A follow-up analysis tallied tens of millions of unique TCR beta chains, roughly 11 million shared. TCRdb keeps only in-frame clones here, not all; method: immunoSEQ multiplex PCR. V and J calls and clone size follow that table, whereas D and trimming were derived from the DNA. The sample has under 200,000 clones; roughly four fifths are singletons. CDR1 and CDR2 from the germline V gene are GTSNPN and SVGIG (reference sequence). The CDR3 is 14 amino acids. Trimming cost V 0 bases and J 1 base, with 10 bases left between them.

The chain uses TRBV30 and TRBJ2-7; D possibly corresponds to TRBD1 (5 bases). The source material was PBMCs. This TCR was recovered from a man between 45 and 60 years old in good health and CMV-seropositive. In DNA form, the CDR3 reads TGTGCCTGGAGTGTAGGAGCAGGGTCCTACGAGCAGTACTTC. Protein product: CAWSVGAGSYEQYF.